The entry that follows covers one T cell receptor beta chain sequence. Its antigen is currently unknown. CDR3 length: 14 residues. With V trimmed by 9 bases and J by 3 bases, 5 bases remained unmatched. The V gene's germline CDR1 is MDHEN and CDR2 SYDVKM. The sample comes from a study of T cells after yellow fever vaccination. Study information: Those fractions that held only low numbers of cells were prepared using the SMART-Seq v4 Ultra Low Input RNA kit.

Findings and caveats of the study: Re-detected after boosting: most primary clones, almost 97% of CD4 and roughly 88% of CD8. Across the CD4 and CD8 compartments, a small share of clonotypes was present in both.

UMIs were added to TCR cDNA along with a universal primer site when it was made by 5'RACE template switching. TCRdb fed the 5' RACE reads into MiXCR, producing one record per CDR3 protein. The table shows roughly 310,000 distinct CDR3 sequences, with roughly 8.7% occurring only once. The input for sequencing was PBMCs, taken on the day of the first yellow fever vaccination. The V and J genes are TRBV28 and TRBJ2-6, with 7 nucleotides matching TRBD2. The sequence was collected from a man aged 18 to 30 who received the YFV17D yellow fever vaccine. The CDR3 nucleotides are TGTGCCAGTCTCCCGGGAGGTGGGGCCAACGTCCTGACTTTC. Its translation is CASLPGGGANVLTF. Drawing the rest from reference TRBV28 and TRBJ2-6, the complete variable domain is DVKVTQSSRYLVKRTGEKVFLECVQDMDHENMFWYRQDPGLGLRLIYFSYDVKMKEKGDIPEGYSVSREKKERFSLILESASTNQTSMYLCASLPGGGANVLTFGAGSRLTVL.